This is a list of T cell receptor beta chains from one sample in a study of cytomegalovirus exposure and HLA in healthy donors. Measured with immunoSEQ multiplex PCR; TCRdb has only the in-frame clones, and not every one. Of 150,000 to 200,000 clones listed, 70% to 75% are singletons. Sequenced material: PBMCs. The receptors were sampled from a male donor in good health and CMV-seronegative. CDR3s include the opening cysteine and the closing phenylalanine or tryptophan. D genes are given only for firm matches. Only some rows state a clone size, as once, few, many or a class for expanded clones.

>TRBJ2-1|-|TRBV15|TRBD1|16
CATSREGQGAVDEQFF
TGTGCCACCAGCAGAGAGGGACAGGGGGCTGTAGATGAGCAGTTCTTC
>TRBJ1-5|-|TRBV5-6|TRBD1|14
CASSGGQGNQPQHF
TGTGCCAGCAGCGGGGGACAGGGCAATCAGCCCCAGCATTTT
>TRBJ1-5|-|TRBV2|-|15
CASIGGLLRNQPQHF
TGTGCCAGCATAGGGGGATTGTTAAGGAATCAGCCCCAGCATTTT
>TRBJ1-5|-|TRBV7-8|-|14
CASSPGGLYQPQHF
TGTGCCAGCAGCCCGGGGGGCCTCTATCAGCCCCAGCATTTT
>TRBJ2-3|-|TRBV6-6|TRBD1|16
CASSKGDSSSTDTQYF
TGTGCCAGCAGTAAAGGGGACAGCTCTAGCACAGATACGCAGTATTTT
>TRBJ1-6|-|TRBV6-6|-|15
CASSYGPSYNSPLHF
TGTGCCAGCAGTTACGGCCCCTCCTATAATTCACCCCTCCACTTT
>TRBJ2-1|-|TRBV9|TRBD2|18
CASSAPRTSGGRAHEQFF
TGTGCCAGCAGCGCCCCTCGGACTAGCGGGGGCCGTGCCCATGAGCAGTTCTTC
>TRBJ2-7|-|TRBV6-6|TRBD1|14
CASSYDRELGEQYF
TGTGCCAGCAGTTACGACAGGGAATTAGGCGAGCAGTACTTC
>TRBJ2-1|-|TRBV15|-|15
CATSSGDRIYNEQFF
TGTGCCACCAGCAGCGGAGACAGAATCTACAATGAGCAGTTCTTC
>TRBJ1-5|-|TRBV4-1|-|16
CASSQRTPDSNQPQHF
TGCGCCAGCAGCCAAAGGACACCTGATAGCAATCAGCCCCAGCATTTT
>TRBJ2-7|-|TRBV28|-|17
CASSPPLGGVGLNEQYF
TGTGCCAGCAGCCCGCCTCTGGGGGGAGTGGGTTTGAACGAGCAGTACTTC
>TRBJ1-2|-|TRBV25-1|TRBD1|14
CASTGTGVTAGYTF
TGTGCCAGCACCGGGACAGGGGTAACTGCTGGCTACACCTTC
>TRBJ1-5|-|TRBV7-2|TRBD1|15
CASSAGQGRNQPQHF
TGTGCCAGCAGCGCAGGACAGGGACGTAATCAGCCCCAGCATTTT
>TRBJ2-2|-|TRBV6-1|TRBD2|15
CASGGLARNTGELFF
TGTGCCAGCGGAGGACTAGCGCGGAACACCGGGGAGCTGTTTTTT
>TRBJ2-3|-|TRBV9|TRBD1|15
CASSFGTGRTDTQYF
TGTGCCAGCAGCTTCGGGACAGGCCGCACAGATACGCAGTATTTT
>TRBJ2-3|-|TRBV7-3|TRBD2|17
CASSLGIAGAHTDTQYF
TGTGCCAGCAGCCTCGGGATAGCGGGGGCCCACACAGATACGCAGTATTTT
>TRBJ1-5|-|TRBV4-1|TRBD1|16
CASSQVTGSGNQPQHF
TGCGCCAGCAGCCAAGTGACAGGGTCGGGCAATCAGCCCCAGCATTTT
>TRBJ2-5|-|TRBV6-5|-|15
CASSYFSLAGETQYF
TGTGCCAGCAGTTACTTTTCTCTAGCCGGGGAGACCCAGTACTTC
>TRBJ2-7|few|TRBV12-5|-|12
CASGLGRNEQYF
TGTGCTAGTGGTTTGGGGCGGAACGAGCAGTACTTC
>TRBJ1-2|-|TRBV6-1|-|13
CASIKQNSYGYTF
TGTGCCAGCATCAAACAGAACTCCTATGGCTACACCTTC
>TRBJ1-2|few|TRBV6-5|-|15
CASSPGGGPNYGYTF
TGTGCCAGCAGCCCCGGCGGGGGCCCTAACTATGGCTACACCTTC
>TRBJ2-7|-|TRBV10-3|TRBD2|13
CAISASGAYEQYF
TGTGCCATCAGTGCTAGCGGGGCCTACGAGCAGTACTTC
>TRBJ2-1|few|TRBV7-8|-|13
CASSASSYNEQFF
TGTGCCAGCAGCGCCAGCTCCTACAATGAGCAGTTCTTC
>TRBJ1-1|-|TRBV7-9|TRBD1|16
CASSPRDRGRGTEAFF
TGTGCCAGCAGCCCACGGGACAGGGGGCGGGGCACTGAAGCTTTCTTT
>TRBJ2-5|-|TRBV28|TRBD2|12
CASSPGGETQYF
TGTGCCAGCAGTCCGGGGGGGGAGACCCAGTACTTC
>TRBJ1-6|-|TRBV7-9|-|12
CASSFGDSPLHF
TGTGCCAGCAGCTTCGGGGATTCACCCCTCCACTTT
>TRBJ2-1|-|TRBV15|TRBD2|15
CATSQAGLLYNEQFF
TGTGCCACCAGCCAAGCGGGACTGCTCTACAATGAGCAGTTCTTC
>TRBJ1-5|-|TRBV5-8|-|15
CASSLRGLPKNPQHF
TGTGCCAGCAGCTTGAGGGGTTTACCCAAGAATCCCCAGCATTTT
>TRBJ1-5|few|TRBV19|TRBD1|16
CASSTPPTGNNQPQHF
TGTGCCAGTAGTACCCCTCCGACAGGGAACAATCAGCCCCAGCATTTT
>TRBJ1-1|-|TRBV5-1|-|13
CASSLGANTEAFF
TGCGCCAGCAGCTTGGGAGCGAACACTGAAGCTTTCTTT
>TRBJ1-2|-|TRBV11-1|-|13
CASSLDRSYGYTF
TGTGCCAGCAGCTTAGACAGGTCCTATGGCTACACCTTC
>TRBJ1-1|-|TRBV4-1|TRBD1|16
CASSQLTGIMNTEAFF
TGCGCCAGCAGCCAACTGACAGGGATCATGAACACTGAAGCTTTCTTT
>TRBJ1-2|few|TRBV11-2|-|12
CASSPTGYGYTF
TGTGCCAGCAGCCCTACAGGGTATGGCTACACCTTC
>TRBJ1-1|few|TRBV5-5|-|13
CASSAGVNTEAFF
TGTGCCAGCAGCGCGGGAGTGAACACTGAAGCTTTCTTT
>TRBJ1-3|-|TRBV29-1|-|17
CSVEVINRQGYGNTIYF
TGCAGCGTTGAAGTAATAAATCGTCAGGGATATGGAAACACCATATATTTT
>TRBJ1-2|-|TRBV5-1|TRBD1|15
CASSWEGQGDFGYTF
TGCGCCAGCTCGTGGGAAGGACAGGGAGACTTTGGCTACACCTTC
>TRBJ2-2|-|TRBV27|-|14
CASSPRGNTGELFF
TGTGCCAGCAGTCCCCGGGGGAACACCGGGGAGCTGTTTTTT